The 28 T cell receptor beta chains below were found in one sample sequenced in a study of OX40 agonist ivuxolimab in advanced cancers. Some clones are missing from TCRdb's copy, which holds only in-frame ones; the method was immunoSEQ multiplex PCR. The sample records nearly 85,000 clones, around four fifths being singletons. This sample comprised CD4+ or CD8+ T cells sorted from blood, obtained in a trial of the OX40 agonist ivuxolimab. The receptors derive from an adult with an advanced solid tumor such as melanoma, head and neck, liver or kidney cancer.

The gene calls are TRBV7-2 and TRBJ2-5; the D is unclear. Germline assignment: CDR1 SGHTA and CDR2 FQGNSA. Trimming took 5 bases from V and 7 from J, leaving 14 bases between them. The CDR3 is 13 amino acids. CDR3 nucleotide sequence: TGTGCCAGCAGCCCCCCGGTGGCCAGGACCCAGTACTTC. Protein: CASSPPVARTQYF. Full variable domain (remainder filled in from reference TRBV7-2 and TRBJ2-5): GAGVSQSPSNKVTEKGKDVELRCDPISGHTALYWYRQSLGQGLEFLIYFQGNSAPDKSGLPSDRFSAERTGGSVSTLTIQRTQQEDSAVYLCASSPPVARTQYFGPGTRLLVL.

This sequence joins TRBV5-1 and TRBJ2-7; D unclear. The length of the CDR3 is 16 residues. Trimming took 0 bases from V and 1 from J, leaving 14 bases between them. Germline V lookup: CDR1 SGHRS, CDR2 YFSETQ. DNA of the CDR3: TGCGCCAGCAGCTTGGGAAGCACGGCCTCATCCTACGAGCAGTACTTC. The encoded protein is CASSLGSTASSYEQYF.

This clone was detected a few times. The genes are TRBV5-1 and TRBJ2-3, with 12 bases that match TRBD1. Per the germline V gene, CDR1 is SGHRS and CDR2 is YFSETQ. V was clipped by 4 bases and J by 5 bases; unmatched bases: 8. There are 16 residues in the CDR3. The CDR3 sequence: CASSLPGTGGVDTQYF. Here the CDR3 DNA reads TGCGCCAGCAGCCTTCCGGGGACAGGGGGCGTAGATACGCAGTATTTT. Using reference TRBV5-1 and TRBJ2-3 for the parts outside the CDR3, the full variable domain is KAGVTQTPRYLIKTRGQQVTLSCSPISGHRSVSWYQQTPGQGLQFLFEYFSETQRNKGNFPGRFSGRQFSNSRSEMNVSTLELGDSALYLCASSLPGTGGVDTQYFGPGTRLTVL.

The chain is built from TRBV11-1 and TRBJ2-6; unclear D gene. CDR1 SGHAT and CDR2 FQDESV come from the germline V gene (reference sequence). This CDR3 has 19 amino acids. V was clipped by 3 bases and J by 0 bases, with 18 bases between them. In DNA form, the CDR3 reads TGTGCCAGCAGCTTTGATCGATCAGAGAAGTACTCTGGGGCCAACGTCCTGACTTTC. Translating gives CASSFDRSEKYSGANVLTF.

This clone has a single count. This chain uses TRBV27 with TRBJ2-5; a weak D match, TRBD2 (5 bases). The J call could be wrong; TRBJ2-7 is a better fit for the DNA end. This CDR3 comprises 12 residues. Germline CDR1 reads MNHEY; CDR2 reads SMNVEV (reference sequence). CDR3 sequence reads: CASTPSRYEQYF. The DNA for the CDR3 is TGTGCCAGCACTCCTAGCCGTTACGAGCAGTACTTC.

The CDR3, as DNA: TGTGCCAGTGTCGACAGCACGAGGGTCAATGAGCAGTTCTTC. Protein: CASVDSTRVNEQFF. The chain joins TRBV19 to TRBJ2-1; D is perhaps TRBD1 or TRBD2 (5 bases each). V lost 8 bases and J lost 6, with 17 bases in between. Germline V gene lookup returns CDR1 LNHDA and CDR2 SQIVND (reference sequence). The CDR3 runs 14 residues.

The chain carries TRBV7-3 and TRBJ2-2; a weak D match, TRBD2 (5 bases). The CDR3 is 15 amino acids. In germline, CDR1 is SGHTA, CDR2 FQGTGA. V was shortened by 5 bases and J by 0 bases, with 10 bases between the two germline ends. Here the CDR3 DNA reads TGTGCCAGCAGCCCCGGGATCGCGAACACCGGGGAGCTGTTTTTT. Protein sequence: CASSPGIANTGELFF.

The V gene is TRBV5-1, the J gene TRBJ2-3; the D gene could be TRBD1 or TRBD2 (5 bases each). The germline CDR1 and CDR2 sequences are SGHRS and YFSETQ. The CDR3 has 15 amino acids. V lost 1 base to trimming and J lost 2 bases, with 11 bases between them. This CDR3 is CASSLIGENTDTQYF. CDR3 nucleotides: TGCGCCAGCAGCTTGATAGGGGAGAACACAGATACGCAGTATTTT.

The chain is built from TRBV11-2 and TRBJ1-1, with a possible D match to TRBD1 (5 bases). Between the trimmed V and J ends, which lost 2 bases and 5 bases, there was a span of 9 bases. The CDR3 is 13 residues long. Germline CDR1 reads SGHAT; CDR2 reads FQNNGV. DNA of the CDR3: TGTGCCAGCAGCTTACAGGGATTGACTGAAGCTTTCTTT. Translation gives CASSLQGLTEAFF.

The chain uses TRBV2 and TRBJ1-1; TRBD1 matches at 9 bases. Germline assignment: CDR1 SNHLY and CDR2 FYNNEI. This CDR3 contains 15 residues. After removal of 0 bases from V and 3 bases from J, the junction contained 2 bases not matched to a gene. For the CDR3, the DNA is TGTGCCAGCAGTGAAGCGGGACAGGGAGACACTGAAGCTTTCTTT. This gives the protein CASSEAGQGDTEAFF.

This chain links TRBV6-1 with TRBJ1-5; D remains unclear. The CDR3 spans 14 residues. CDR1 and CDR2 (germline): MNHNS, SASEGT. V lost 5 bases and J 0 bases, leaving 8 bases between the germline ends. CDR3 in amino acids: CASSPETSNQPQHF. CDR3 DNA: TGTGCCAGCAGTCCAGAAACTAGCAATCAGCCCCAGCATTTT.

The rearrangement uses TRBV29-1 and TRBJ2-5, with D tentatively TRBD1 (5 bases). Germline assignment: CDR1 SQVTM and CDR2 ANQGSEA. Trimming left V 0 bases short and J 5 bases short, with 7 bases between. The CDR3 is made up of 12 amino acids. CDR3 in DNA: TGCAGCGTTGAAGATCCAGGGGAGACCCAGTACTTC. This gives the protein CSVEDPGETQYF.

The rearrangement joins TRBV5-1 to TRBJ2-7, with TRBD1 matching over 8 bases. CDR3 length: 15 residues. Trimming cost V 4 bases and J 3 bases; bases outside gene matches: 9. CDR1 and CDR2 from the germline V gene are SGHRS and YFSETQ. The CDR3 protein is CASSKRTGTGYEQYF. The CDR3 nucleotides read TGCGCCAGCAGCAAAAGGACAGGGACGGGCTACGAGCAGTACTTC.

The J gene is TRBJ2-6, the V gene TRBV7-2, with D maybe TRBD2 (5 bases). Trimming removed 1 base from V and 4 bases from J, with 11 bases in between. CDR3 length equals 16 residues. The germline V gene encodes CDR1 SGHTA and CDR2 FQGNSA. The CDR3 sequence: CASSLERVSGANVLTF. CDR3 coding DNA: TGTGCCAGCAGCTTAGAGAGGGTATCAGGGGCCAACGTCCTGACTTTC.

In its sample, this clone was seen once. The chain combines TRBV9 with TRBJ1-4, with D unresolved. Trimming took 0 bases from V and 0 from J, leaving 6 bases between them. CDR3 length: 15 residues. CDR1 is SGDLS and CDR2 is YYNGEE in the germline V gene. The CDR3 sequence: CASSVDLATNEKLFF. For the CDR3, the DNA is TGTGCCAGCAGCGTAGATCTAGCAACTAATGAAAAACTGTTTTTT.

The DNA of the CDR3 is TGTGCCAGCAGTTATGGAGGGGGCTCCTATAATTCACCCCTCCACTTT. Its translation: CASSYGGGSYNSPLHF. The V and J genes are TRBV6-5 and TRBJ1-6; the D gene is possibly TRBD1 (6 bases). V gave up 3 bases and J gave up 0 bases, with 9 bases separating them. Germline CDR1 is MNHEY and CDR2 is SVGAGI. CDR3 size: 16 residues.

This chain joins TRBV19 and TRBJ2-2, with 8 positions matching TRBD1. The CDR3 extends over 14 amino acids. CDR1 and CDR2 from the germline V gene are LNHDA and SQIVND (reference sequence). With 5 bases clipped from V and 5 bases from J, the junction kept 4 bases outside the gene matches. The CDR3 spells CASSQGAGTGELFF. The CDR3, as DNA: TGTGCCAGTAGTCAGGGGGCAGGAACCGGGGAGCTGTTTTTT.

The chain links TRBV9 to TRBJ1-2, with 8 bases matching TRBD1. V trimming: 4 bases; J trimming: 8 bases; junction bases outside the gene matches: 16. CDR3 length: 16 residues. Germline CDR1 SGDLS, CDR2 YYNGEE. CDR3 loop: CASSTTSQGAYLGYTF. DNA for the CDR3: TGTGCCAGCAGCACCACCTCCCAGGGGGCTTATCTAGGCTACACCTTC.

The CDR3 here is CASSQDGGGNTIYF. The CDR3 bases are TGCGCCAGCAGCCAAGATGGTGGTGGAAACACCATATATTTT. V is TRBV4-1 and J is TRBJ1-3, with D uncertain. The CDR3 is 14 residues long. Trimming cost V 0 bases and J 3 bases, with 6 bases left between them. The germline gives CDR1 MGHRA, CDR2 YSYEKL.

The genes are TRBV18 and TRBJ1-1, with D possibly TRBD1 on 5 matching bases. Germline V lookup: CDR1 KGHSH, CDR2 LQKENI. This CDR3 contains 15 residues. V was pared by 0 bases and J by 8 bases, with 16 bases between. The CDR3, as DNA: TGTGCCAGCTCACCACCAATGAGGGACGGGGTGGAAGCTTTCTTT. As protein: CASSPPMRDGVEAFF. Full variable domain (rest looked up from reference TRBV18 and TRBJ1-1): NAGVMQNPRHLVRRRGQEARLRCSPMKGHSHVYWYRQLPEEGLKFMVYLQKENIIDESGMPKERFSAEFPKEGPSILRIQQVVRGDSAAYFCASSPPMRDGVEAFFGQGTRLTVV.

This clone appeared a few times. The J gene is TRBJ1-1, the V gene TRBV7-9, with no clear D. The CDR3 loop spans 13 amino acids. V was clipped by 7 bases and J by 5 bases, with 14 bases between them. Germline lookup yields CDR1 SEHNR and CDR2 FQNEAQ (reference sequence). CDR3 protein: CASTSLAGTEAFF. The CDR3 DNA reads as TGTGCCAGCACCTCACTCGCGGGGACTGAAGCTTTCTTT.

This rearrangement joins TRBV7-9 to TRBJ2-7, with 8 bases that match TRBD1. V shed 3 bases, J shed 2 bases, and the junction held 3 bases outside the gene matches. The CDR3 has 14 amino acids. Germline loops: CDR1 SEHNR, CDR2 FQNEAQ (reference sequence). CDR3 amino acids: CASSFGQGPYEQYF. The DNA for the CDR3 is TGTGCCAGCAGCTTTGGACAGGGCCCCTACGAGCAGTACTTC.

The CDR3 DNA follows: TGTGCCAGCAGTTACTCTGGCAGCAGAAATTCACCCCTCCACTTT. Its protein is CASSYSGSRNSPLHF. The genes are TRBV6-5 and TRBJ1-6, with D hard to call. CDR3 length equals 15 residues. In germline, CDR1 is MNHEY, CDR2 SVGAGI. Deletions cut 0 bases from V and 7 bases from J, with 10 bases between.

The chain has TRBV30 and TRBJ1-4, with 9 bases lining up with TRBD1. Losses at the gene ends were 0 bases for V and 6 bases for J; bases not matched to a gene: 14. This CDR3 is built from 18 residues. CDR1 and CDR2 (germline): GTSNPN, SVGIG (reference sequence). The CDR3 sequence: CAWSVPTTRDRVYEKLFF. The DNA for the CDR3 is TGTGCCTGGAGTGTCCCCACGACCCGGGACAGGGTATATGAAAAACTGTTTTTT.

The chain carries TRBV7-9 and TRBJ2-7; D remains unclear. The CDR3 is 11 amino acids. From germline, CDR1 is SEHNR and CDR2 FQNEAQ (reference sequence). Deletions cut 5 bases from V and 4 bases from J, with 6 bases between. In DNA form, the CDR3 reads TGTGCCAGCAGCCCTTCGTACGAGCAGTACTTC. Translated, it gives CASSPSYEQYF.

CDR3 region: CASSQASGGQFEQYF. CDR3 DNA sequence: TGCGCCAGCAGCCAAGCTAGCGGGGGGCAGTTTGAGCAGTACTTC. J is TRBJ2-7 and V is TRBV4-3; 11 nucleotides agree with TRBD2. V was pared by 1 base and J by 7 bases, with 6 bases of the junction left unmatched. The germline CDR1 and CDR2 sequences are LGHNA and YSLEER. The CDR3 loop spans 15 amino acids.

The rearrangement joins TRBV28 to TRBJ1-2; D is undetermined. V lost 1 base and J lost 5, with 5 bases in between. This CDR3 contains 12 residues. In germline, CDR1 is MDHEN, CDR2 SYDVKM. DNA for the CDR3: TGTGCCAGCAGTTTATTACGTTATGGCTACACCTTC. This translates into CASSLLRYGYTF.

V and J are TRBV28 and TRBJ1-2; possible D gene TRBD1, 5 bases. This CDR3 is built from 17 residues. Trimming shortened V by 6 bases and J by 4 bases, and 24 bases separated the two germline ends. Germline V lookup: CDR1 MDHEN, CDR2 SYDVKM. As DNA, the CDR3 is TGTGCCAGCAGGTCCCACCCCTCGGGGCCCTTCTCCTATGGCTACACCTTC. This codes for CASRSHPSGPFSYGYTF.